This TCR beta chain was profiled in a study of OX40 agonist ivuxolimab in advanced cancers. The J segment lost 7 bases and the V segment lost 6 bases, leaving 10 bases of the junction unmatched. Germline lookup yields CDR1 MNHEY and CDR2 SMNVEV (reference sequence). The CDR3 consists of 15 residues. The table came from immunoSEQ multiplex PCR; TCRdb's copy has only in-frame clones and leaves some out. The table has 75,000 to 90,000 clones, more than 90% seen once. Notes on the study in general: At 0.1 to 3.0 mg/kg and by week 6, clonal expansion occurred in CD4+ and CD8+ blood T cells.

Concerning this clone: Its target is not known.

The receptor's source is an adult with an advanced solid tumor such as melanoma, head and neck, liver or kidney cancer. This chain uses TRBV27 with TRBJ1-5; 9 positions agree with TRBD1. Sequencing used CD4+ or CD8+ T cells sorted from blood, obtained in a trial of the OX40 agonist ivuxolimab. The CDR3 sequence: CASSPGQGFYQPQHF. CDR3 nucleotides: TGTGCCAGCAGCCCGGGACAGGGCTTCTACCAGCCCCAGCATTTT.